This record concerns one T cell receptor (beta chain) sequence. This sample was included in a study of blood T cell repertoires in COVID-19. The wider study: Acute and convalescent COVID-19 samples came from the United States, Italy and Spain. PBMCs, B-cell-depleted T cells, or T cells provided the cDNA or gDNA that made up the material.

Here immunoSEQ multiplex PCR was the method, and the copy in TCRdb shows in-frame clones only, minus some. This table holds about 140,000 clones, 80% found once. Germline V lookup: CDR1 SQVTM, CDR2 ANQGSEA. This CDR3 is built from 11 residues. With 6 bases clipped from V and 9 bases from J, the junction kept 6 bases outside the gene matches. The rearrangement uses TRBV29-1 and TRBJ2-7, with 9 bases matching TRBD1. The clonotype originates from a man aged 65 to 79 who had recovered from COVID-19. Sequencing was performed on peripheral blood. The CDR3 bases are TGCAGCGTCGAACAGGGGGCGTCGCAGTACTTC. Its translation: CSVEQGASQYF.